This TCR beta chain emerged from a study of T-cell reconstitution after alpha-beta-depleted transplantation in children. A library of TCRbeta sequences, prepared with unique molecular identifiers, was generated. TCRdb processed the PCR reads anew with MiXCR; each CDR3 protein has one entry. The repertoire holds around 200,000 distinct CDR3 sequences, more than 15% seen once, with roughly two fifths in the top ten. V dropped 5 bases and J dropped 6 bases, with 4 bases sitting between them. The CDR3 sequence is 11 residues long. Germline CDR1 is MDHEN and CDR2 is SYDVKM. Study-wide results and caveats: T cells produced anew were the main source of T-cell counts and diversity one year after transplant. It was reported that alpha-beta T cells came from several hundred expanded graft clones (about two months after transplant).

A note on this clonotype: Its cognate antigen is unknown.

The rearrangement links TRBV28 to TRBJ2-2, with D unresolved. This specimen consisted of PBMCs, mostly from graft donor cells, obtained 360 days after TCRalphabeta/CD19-depleted stem cell transplant. The source is a male patient aged 2 to 9 who had a stem cell transplant for acute lymphoblastic leukemia, so the T cells may come from the graft donor. In nucleotides, the CDR3 is TGTGCCAGCAGTCGTTCCGGGGAGCTGTTTTTT. It encodes CASSRSGELFF.